This T cell receptor beta chain stems from a study of T cell responses to AZD1222 COVID-19 vaccine. The V gene lost 11 bases and the J gene lost 3 bases, with 41 bases spanning the gap. This CDR3 is built from 21 residues. CDR1 is LNHDA and CDR2 is SQIVND in the germline V gene (reference sequence). Measured with immunoSEQ multiplex PCR; TCRdb has only the in-frame clones, and not every one. Here the sample spans tens of thousands of clones, around 84% being singletons. In its sample, this clone was seen once. Its antigen remains unknown. Study-wide results and caveats: The sample set comprised mostly white British donors with more females, and clonal diversity was possibly underestimated. Sampling that yielded the repertoires occurred only after the peak T cell response. Seropositive status at baseline applied to only five or six AZD1222 recipients. At 160-218 and 743-854, vaccine-associated CD4 TCRs were dominant, and they spanned spike.

This TCR derives from an adult in good health. This chain joins TRBV19 and TRBJ2-7; possibly TRBD1 or TRBD2 for D (5 bases each). Sequencing was performed on peripheral blood, taken on day 0 of AZD1222 vaccination. CDR3 nucleotide sequence: TGTGCCCCTGACAAATCGGGGCCGGGCGAGGCTAGCCCCACCATGGTCTACGAGCAGTACTTC. This codes for CAPDKSGPGEASPTMVYEQYF.